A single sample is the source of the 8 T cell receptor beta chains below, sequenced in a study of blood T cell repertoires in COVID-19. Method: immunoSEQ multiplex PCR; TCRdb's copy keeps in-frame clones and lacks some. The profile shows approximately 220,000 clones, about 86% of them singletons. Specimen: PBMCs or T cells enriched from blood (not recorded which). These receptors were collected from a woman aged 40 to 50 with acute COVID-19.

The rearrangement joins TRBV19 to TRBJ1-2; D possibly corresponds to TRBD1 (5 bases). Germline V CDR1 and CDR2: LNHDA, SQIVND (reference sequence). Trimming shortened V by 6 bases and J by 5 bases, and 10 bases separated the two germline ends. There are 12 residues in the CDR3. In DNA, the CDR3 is TGTGCCAGTAGAGACAGCATGTATGGCTACACCTTC. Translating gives CASRDSMYGYTF.

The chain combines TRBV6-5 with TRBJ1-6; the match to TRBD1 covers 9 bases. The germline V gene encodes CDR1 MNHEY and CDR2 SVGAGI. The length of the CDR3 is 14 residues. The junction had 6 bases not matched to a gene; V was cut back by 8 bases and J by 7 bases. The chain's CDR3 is CASRDRDWNSPLHF. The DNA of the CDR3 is TGTGCCAGCCGGGACAGGGATTGGAATTCACCCCTCCACTTT.

The CDR3 protein is CSAGGGVLSYNEQFF. The CDR3 DNA sequence: TGCAGCGCCGGCGGGGGGGTCCTATCCTACAATGAGCAGTTCTTC. The chain employs TRBV29-1 and TRBJ2-1; 9 bases are a match to TRBD2. V trimming: 7 bases; J trimming: 1 base; junction bases outside the gene matches: 8. The CDR3 extends over 15 amino acids. Germline CDR1 is SQVTM and CDR2 is ANQGSEA.

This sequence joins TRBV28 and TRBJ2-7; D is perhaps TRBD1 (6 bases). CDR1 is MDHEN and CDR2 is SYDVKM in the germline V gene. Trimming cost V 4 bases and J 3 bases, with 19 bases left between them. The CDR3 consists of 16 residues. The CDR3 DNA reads TGTGCCAGCAGTTCAGCCGACAGGCCGGCGTTCTACGAGCAGTACTTC. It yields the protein CASSSADRPAFYEQYF.

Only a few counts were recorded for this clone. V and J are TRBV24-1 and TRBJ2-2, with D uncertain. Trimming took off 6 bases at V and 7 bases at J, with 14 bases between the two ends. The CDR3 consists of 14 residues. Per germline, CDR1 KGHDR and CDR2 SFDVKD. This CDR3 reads CATSSQTYGGELFF. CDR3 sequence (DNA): TGTGCCACCAGTTCTCAAACTTATGGCGGGGAGCTGTTTTTT.

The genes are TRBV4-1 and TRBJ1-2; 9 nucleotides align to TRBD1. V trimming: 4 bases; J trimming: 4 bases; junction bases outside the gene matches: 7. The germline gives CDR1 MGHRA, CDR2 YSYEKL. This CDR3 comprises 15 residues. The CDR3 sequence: CASSRGDRESYGYTF. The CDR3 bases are TGCGCCAGCAGCCGAGGGGACAGGGAGTCCTATGGCTACACCTTC.

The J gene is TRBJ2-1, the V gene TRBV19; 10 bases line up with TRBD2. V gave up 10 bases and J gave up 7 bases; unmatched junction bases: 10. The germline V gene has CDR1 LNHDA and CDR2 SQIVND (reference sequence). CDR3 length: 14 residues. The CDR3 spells CATNPAGGPNEQFF. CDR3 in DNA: TGTGCCACCAACCCAGCGGGAGGGCCTAATGAGCAGTTCTTC.

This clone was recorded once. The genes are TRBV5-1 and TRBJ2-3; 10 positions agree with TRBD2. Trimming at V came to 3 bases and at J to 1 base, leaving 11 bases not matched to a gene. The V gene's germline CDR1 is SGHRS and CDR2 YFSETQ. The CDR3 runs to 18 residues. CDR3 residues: CASSYAGVLAGGTDTQYF. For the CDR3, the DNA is TGCGCCAGCAGCTACGCGGGGGTCCTAGCGGGAGGCACAGATACGCAGTATTTT.